Below are 28 T cell receptor beta chains sequenced from a single sample in a study of regulatory T cells in long-lasting Graves disease. To make TCR beta libraries, researchers used iRepertoire HTBI primers and Arm-PCR of CDR3 regions. TCRdb analysed the multiplex PCR reads with MiXCR anew, one entry per CDR3 protein. This table has approximately 270,000 distinct CDR3 sequences, around 19% appearing once. Time point described: newly diagnosed GD, antithyroid drugs for less than 3 months. Extracted RNA from PBMCs served as the source of the TCR library. These data were also filed under a second study, of T cells in Graves' hyperthyroidism and ophthalmopathy.

The sequenced sample was peripheral blood mononuclear cells (PBMCs), obtained at new diagnosis, from a patient treated with antithyroid drugs. The receptors were sampled from a woman aged 25-40 years with Graves disease.

This clonotype was picked up many times. The chain has TRBV7-2 and TRBJ1-5, with a possible D match to TRBD1 (5 bases). CDR1 and CDR2 from the germline V gene are SGHTA and FQGNSA. CDR3 length: 15 residues. Trimming removed 3 bases at V and 1 base at J, with 10 bases between. Here the CDR3 reads CASSFGARSNQPQHF. CDR3 DNA sequence: TGTGCCAGCAGCTTCGGGGCCAGGAGCAATCAGCCCCAGCATTTT.

This clonotype was seen more than once but under ten times. The chain links TRBV19 to TRBJ2-5; D perhaps matches TRBD1 (5 bases). The germline V gene has CDR1 LNHDA and CDR2 SQIVND (reference sequence). V dropped 8 bases and J dropped 2 bases, with 12 bases sitting between them. CDR3 length: 13 residues. In DNA, the CDR3 is TGTGCCAGTGCCAGACGGACACAAGAGACCCAGTACTTC. Amino acids: CASARRTQETQYF.

The chain couples TRBV5-4 to TRBJ1-1; 7 nucleotides line up with TRBD1. Unmatched junction bases numbered 6, after V lost 4 bases and J lost 6 bases. Germline V CDR1 and CDR2: SGHNT, YYREEE (reference sequence). The CDR3 loop spans 13 amino acids. Here the CDR3 reads CASSGGTVAEAFF. DNA for the CDR3: TGTGCCAGCAGCGGGGGGACAGTCGCTGAAGCTTTCTTT.

At least ten counts were recorded for this clonotype. The V call is TRBV7-9, the J call TRBJ2-1; no reliable D call. Germline lookup yields CDR1 SEHNR and CDR2 FQNEAQ (reference sequence). This CDR3 comprises 16 residues. The V and J ends lost 7 bases and 6 bases respectively, with 22 bases between them. CDR3 sequence: CASTNTGRPRLNEQFF. The DNA for the CDR3 is TGTGCCAGCACCAACACTGGGCGGCCGAGACTCAATGAGCAGTTCTTC. The full variable domain, its missing parts supplied by reference TRBV7-9 and TRBJ2-1, is DTGVSQNPRHKITKRGQNVTFRCDPISEHNRLYWYRQTLGQGPEFLTYFQNEAQLEKSRLLSDRFSAERPKGSFSTLEIQRTEQGDSAMYLCASTNTGRPRLNEQFFGPGTRLTVL.

Notes on this clonotype: It differs at one base from a far larger clone, so likely a read error. The J gene is TRBJ1-5, the V gene TRBV13; D gene unclear. The CDR3 has 13 residues. V was shortened by 8 bases and J by 5 bases, with 13 bases between the two germline ends. Per germline, CDR1 PRHDT and CDR2 FYEKMQ (reference sequence). CDR3 sequence: CASRGSRDQPQHF. The CDR3, as DNA: TGTGCCAGCCGTGGCAGCCGAGATCAGCCCCAGCATTTT.

Notes on this clonotype: One base separates it from a far larger clone, so it is likely a read error. The rearrangement joins TRBV7-2 to TRBJ2-1; D not certain. In germline, CDR1 is SGHTA, CDR2 FQGNSA. The germline V and J ends were trimmed by 5 bases and 5 bases, with 13 bases remaining between them. CDR3 length equals 14 residues. CDR3 residues: CASSNRNQDNEQFF. In DNA form, the CDR3 reads TGTGCCAGCAGCAACCGGAACCAGGACAATGAGCAGTTCTTC. The variable domain in full, with the rest retrieved from reference TRBV7-2 and TRBJ2-1, is GAGVSQSPSNKVTEKGKDVELRCDPISGHTALYWYRQSLGQGLEFLIYFQGNSAPDKSGLPSDRFSAERTGGSVSTLTIQRTQQEDSAVYLCASSNRNQDNEQFFGPGTRLTVL.

This clonotype was detected a few times. The rearrangement uses TRBV10-1 and TRBJ2-5, with D possibly being TRBD1 (5 bases). The germline CDR1 and CDR2 sequences are WNHNN and SYGVQD (reference sequence). Trimming removed 4 bases from V and 5 bases from J, with 11 bases in between. This CDR3 region has 13 residues. As DNA, the CDR3 is TGCGCCAGCAGTGCAGGGTTCGCGGAGACCCAGTACTTC. This translates into CASSAGFAETQYF.

This clonotype was recorded at least ten times. The V gene is TRBV6-1, the J gene TRBJ1-5; 8 nucleotides align to TRBD1. Germline lookup yields CDR1 MNHNS and CDR2 SASEGT. The CDR3 consists of 14 residues. The J segment lost 7 bases and the V segment lost 4 bases, leaving 6 bases of the junction unmatched. As DNA, the CDR3 is TGTGCCAGCAGTGGGGCAGGGGGCTCGCAGCCCCAGCATTTT. Its translation is CASSGAGGSQPQHF.

This clonotype was counted at least ten times. The rearrangement links TRBV5-8 to TRBJ1-5, with 8 positions matching TRBD1. This CDR3 is built from 16 residues. CDR1 is SGHTS, CDR2 YDEGEE, per germline. Trimming took 2 bases from V and 0 from J; bases not matched to a gene: 4. The CDR3 here is CASSFRGLYSNQPQHF. In DNA form, the CDR3 reads TGTGCCAGCAGCTTCAGGGGGCTCTATAGCAATCAGCCCCAGCATTTT.

With regard to this clonotype: The germline gene is not matched at one end of the junction; a read error may be the cause. This chain joins TRBV20-1 and TRBJ1-5; a possible D gene is TRBD1 (6 bases). This CDR3 region has 15 residues. Germline-derived CDR1 and CDR2 are DFQATT and SNEGSKA (reference sequence). This CDR3 is CSARNRDSSNQPRHF. CDR3 coding DNA: TGCAGTGCTAGAAACAGGGATAGTAGCAATCAGCCCCGGCATTTT.

Comment on this clonotype: This may be a read error, as it is one base from a much larger clone. The rearrangement links TRBV6-2 or TRBV6-3 to TRBJ1-1, with 9 bases fitting TRBD1. CDR1 is MNHEY and CDR2 is SVGEGT in the germline V gene. The CDR3 loop spans 17 amino acids. The CDR3 bases are TGTGCCAGCGGTTATTTCGGGACAGGGTTAGGGAACACTGAAGCTTTCTTT. Amino acids: CASGYFGTGLGNTEAFF.

The V gene is TRBV7-2, the J gene TRBJ2-3, with TRBD2 matching 8 bases. The germline CDR1 and CDR2 sequences are SGHTA and FQGNSA. With 4 bases clipped from V and 5 bases from J, the junction kept 5 bases outside the gene matches. This CDR3 contains 14 residues. The DNA for the CDR3 is TGTGCCAGCAGCTCCTTTACTAGCGGAGATACGCAGTATTTT. Translated, it gives CASSSFTSGDTQYF.

Concerning this clonotype: This could be a read error, since a much larger clone is one nucleotide away. The chain employs TRBV6-5 and TRBJ2-1; D ambiguous. Germline loops: CDR1 MNHEY, CDR2 SVGAGI. V lost 4 bases, J lost 10 bases, and 23 bases lay in between. The CDR3 is 16 amino acids. CDR3 protein: CASSFTSDLPRYEQFF. The CDR3 DNA is TGTGCCAGCAGTTTCACGAGCGACTTGCCCCGCTACGAGCAGTTCTTC.

This clonotype was recorded at least ten times. The rearrangement links TRBV6-2 or TRBV6-3 to TRBJ2-1; D possibly corresponds to TRBD2 (6 bases). The CDR3 runs to 13 residues. Germline CDR1 is MNHEY and CDR2 is SVGEGT. Trimming shortened V by 5 bases and J by 6 bases, and 11 bases separated the two germline ends. The CDR3 sequence is CASSRDSRNEQFF. The CDR3 bases are TGTGCCAGCAGTAGGGACTCGCGCAATGAGCAGTTCTTC.

This clonotype was counted at least ten times. J is TRBJ1-1 and V is TRBV14; D perhaps matches TRBD1 (5 bases). Germline V gene lookup returns CDR1 SGHDN and CDR2 FVKESK. Between the trimmed V and J ends, which lost 1 base and 11 bases, there was a span of 17 bases. CDR3 size: 14 residues. The CDR3 sequence: CASSQVDGAAQAFF. Here the CDR3 DNA reads TGTGCCAGCAGCCAAGTTGACGGGGCGGCACAGGCTTTCTTT.

This clonotype came up many times. V usage is TRBV5-6 and J usage is TRBJ1-2; D may be TRBD1 (6 bases). Per germline, CDR1 SGHDT and CDR2 YYEEEE. V lost 4 bases, J lost 4 bases, and 14 bases lay in between. The CDR3 consists of 14 residues. CDR3 nucleotides: TGTGCCAGCAGCCGCAGGGGAAGGGTCTATGGCTACACCTTC. This codes for CASSRRGRVYGYTF.

This clonotype turned up a few times. The chain employs TRBV19 and TRBJ1-2; no firm D call. Trimming cost V 3 bases and J 2 bases, with 19 bases left between them. The CDR3 has 17 residues. The germline CDR1 and CDR2 sequences are LNHDA and SQIVND (reference sequence). This chain's CDR3 is CASSILANPGGNYGYTF. Written as DNA, the CDR3 is TGTGCCAGTAGTATTCTCGCAAACCCAGGCGGAAACTATGGCTACACCTTC.

This clonotype has at least ten counts. The chain has TRBV12-3 or TRBV12-4 and TRBJ2-2, with 7 bases matching TRBD1. CDR3 size: 15 residues. Losses at the gene ends were 5 bases for V and 6 bases for J; bases not matched to a gene: 9. The CDR3, as DNA: TGTGCCAGCAGTCTTCCCGGGACAGCGTCCGGGGAGCTGTTTTTT. Protein product: CASSLPGTASGELFF.

The chain has TRBV7-8 and TRBJ1-2, with 9 bases matching TRBD1. Germline V gives CDR1 SGHVS, CDR2 FQNEAQ. The CDR3 spans 14 residues. V trimming: 4 bases; J trimming: 10 bases; junction bases outside the gene matches: 10. The CDR3 spells CASSSRGDRVDYTF. The CDR3 bases are TGTGCCAGCAGCTCCCGAGGGGACAGGGTAGACTACACCTTC.

This clonotype was seen repeatedly, ten times or more. The rearrangement joins TRBV20-1 to TRBJ2-7; 8 bases are shared with TRBD1. The germline V gene encodes CDR1 DFQATT and CDR2 SNEGSKA (reference sequence). The CDR3 runs 16 residues. Unmatched junction bases numbered 14, after V lost 3 bases and J lost 4 bases. The CDR3 here is CSASPFHGQGRYEQYF. The CDR3 coding sequence is TGCAGTGCTAGTCCCTTCCACGGACAGGGTCGGTACGAGCAGTACTTC.

The chain employs TRBV28 and TRBJ2-2; D gene uncertain. The length of the CDR3 is 12 residues. V was trimmed by 1 base and J by 6 bases, leaving 3 bases between them. Per the germline V gene, CDR1 is MDHEN and CDR2 is SYDVKM. The CDR3 coding sequence is TGTGCCAGCAGTTTATTTTCCGGGGAGCTGTTTTTT. Translating gives CASSLFSGELFF. Variable domain in full (rest from reference TRBV28 and TRBJ2-2): DVKVTQSSRYLVKRTGEKVFLECVQDMDHENMFWYRQDPGLGLRLIYFSYDVKMKEKGDIPEGYSVSREKKERFSLILESASTNQTSMYLCASSLFSGELFFGEGSRLTVL.

This clonotype showed up just a few times. CDR3 DNA: TGTGCCAGCAGTTACTCGTTATATTTCGCCTCTGGAAACACCATATATTTT. The encoded protein is CASSYSLYFASGNTIYF. The rearrangement uses TRBV6-5 and TRBJ1-3, with D uncertain. V was pared by 0 bases and J by 0 bases, with 12 bases between. The CDR3 consists of 17 residues. The germline gives CDR1 MNHEY, CDR2 SVGAGI.

This clonotype was recorded at least ten times. The rearrangement links TRBV12-5 to TRBJ2-3; TRBD2 matches 11 bases. J gave up 2 bases and V 0 bases, and 1 base lay outside the gene matches. The CDR3 contains 16 residues. Germline V gives CDR1 LGHNT, CDR2 FRNRAP. The CDR3: CASGLVLAGDTDTQYF. CDR3 bases: TGTGCTAGTGGTTTGGTACTAGCGGGGGACACAGATACGCAGTATTTT.

This clonotype was seen ten or more times. This chain uses TRBV12-3 or TRBV12-4 with TRBJ2-7; 8 bases fit TRBD2. This CDR3 has 14 amino acids. V shed 5 bases, J shed 7 bases, and the junction held 10 bases outside the gene matches. CDR3 nucleotides: TGTGCCAGCAGTAGTAGCGGGGTGGAGAGGGAGCAGTACTTC. It specifies CASSSSGVEREQYF.

This clonotype appeared many times. The chain couples TRBV5-5 to TRBJ2-7, with 7 bases lining up with TRBD1. After removal of 4 bases from V and 5 bases from J, the junction contained 6 bases not matched to a gene. The CDR3 runs to 13 residues. Germline loops: CDR1 SGHKS, CDR2 YYEKEE (reference sequence). CDR3 protein: CASSIGQDDEQYF. The CDR3 DNA sequence: TGTGCCAGCAGCATTGGACAGGATGACGAGCAGTACTTC.

The rearrangement joins TRBV12-3 or TRBV12-4 to TRBJ1-1; 7 nucleotides line up with TRBD1. V lost 6 bases to trimming and J lost 1 base; unmatched junction nucleotides: 11. The CDR3 is 16 amino acids. The CDR3 DNA reads TGTGCCAGCAGACCCCTCGGGACAGCCACGAACACTGAAGCTTTCTTT. Its translation: CASRPLGTATNTEAFF.

This clonotype was detected a few times. The rearrangement links TRBV11-2 to TRBJ2-3; D is perhaps TRBD2 (7 bases). Germline lookup yields CDR1 SGHAT and CDR2 FQNNGV. The germline V and J ends were trimmed by 5 bases and 8 bases, with 8 bases remaining between them. The CDR3 covers 11 residues. CDR3 protein: CASSRGATQYF. CDR3 sequence (DNA): TGTGCCAGCAGCCGGGGGGCTACGCAGTATTTT.

In its sample, this clonotype was seen many times. The chain joins TRBV18 to TRBJ1-3; a possible D gene is TRBD1 (5 bases). The CDR3 loop spans 16 amino acids. V shed 1 base and J shed 0 bases, with 10 bases lying between them. Germline V gene data show CDR1 as KGHSH and CDR2 as LQKENI. The CDR3 DNA sequence: TGTGCCAGCTCACCACAGAGGACATCCTCTGGAAACACCATATATTTT. It is translated as CASSPQRTSSGNTIYF.